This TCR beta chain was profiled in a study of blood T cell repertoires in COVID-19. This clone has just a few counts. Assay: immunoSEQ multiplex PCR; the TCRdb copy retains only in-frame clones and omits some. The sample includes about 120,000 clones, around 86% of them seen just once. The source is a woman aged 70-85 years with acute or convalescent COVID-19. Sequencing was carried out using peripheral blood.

CDR3 DNA: TGTGCCAGTAGTATAGCGGGACAGGGTAATCAGCCCCAGCATTTT. Translating gives CASSIAGQGNQPQHF. This chain joins TRBV19 and TRBJ1-5; 9 bases align to TRBD1. The V gene end was trimmed by 1 base and the J gene end by 4 bases; junction bases not matched to a gene: 2. The germline CDR1 and CDR2 sequences are LNHDA and SQIVND (reference sequence). The length of the CDR3 is 15 residues.